This T cell receptor (beta chain) was recovered during a study of blood T cell repertoires in COVID-19. Across the study: Sample material is recorded as cDNA or gDNA derived from T cells, B-cell-depleted T cells, or PBMCs.

This CDR3 comprises 18 residues. Trimming pared 0 bases from V and 2 bases from J, leaving 18 bases between. CDR1 is MGHDK and CDR2 is SYGVNS in the germline V gene. This clone has a single count. Study processing details: Reference gene primer amplification gave nucleated cell count estimates. Here immunoSEQ multiplex PCR was the method, and the copy in TCRdb shows in-frame clones only, minus some. V and J calls plus clone size are reproduced from that table; the DNA served to infer D and trimming. Of some 70,000 clones in the sample, roughly 72% were seen once. This clonotype was sampled from a man aged 60-69 years with COVID-19, enrolled during active disease. The chain joins TRBV25-1 to TRBJ2-3; D is possibly TRBD2 (6 bases). The sample consisted of peripheral blood. The chain's CDR3 is CASSEYGGGVWATDTQYF. The CDR3 DNA reads TGTGCCAGCAGTGAATATGGAGGAGGGGTATGGGCCACAGATACGCAGTATTTT.